These 30 T cell receptor beta chains were sequenced from one sample in a study of cytomegalovirus exposure and HLA in healthy donors. 13 Jbeta primers and 60 Vbeta primers were used for the PCR. Repertoires were generated with immunoSEQ multiplex PCR, while TCRdb's copy carries only in-frame clones and drops some. There are roughly 230,000 clones in the sample; nearly 95% occur only once, and about 1.8% lies in the top ten. Sequencing was done on a sample of PBMCs. These receptors came from a girl aged 2-15 years in good health and CMV-seronegative.

The V and J genes are TRBV4-2 and TRBJ2-1, with a weak D call TRBD2 (5 bases). Germline CDR1 is LGHNA and CDR2 is YNFKEQ. The CDR3 sequence is 16 residues long. V was trimmed by 2 bases and J by 1 base, leaving 12 bases between them. In DNA, the CDR3 is TGTGCCAGCAGCCAATCACCTCCGGGATCCTACAATGAGCAGTTCTTC. It specifies CASSQSPPGSYNEQFF.

This clone was seen a single time. The chain carries TRBV6-6 and TRBJ2-5; 9 nucleotides match TRBD1. V was clipped by 2 bases and J by 5 bases; unmatched bases: 6. In germline, CDR1 is MNHNY, CDR2 SVGAGI (reference sequence). This CDR3 has 15 amino acids. The CDR3 sequence is CASSYEGQGKETQYF. CDR3 nucleotide sequence: TGTGCCAGCAGTTACGAGGGACAGGGTAAGGAGACCCAGTACTTC.

This chain connects TRBV18 to TRBJ1-5, with 7 bases matching TRBD1. J lost 4 bases, V lost 8 bases, and 8 bases had no gene match. The V gene's germline CDR1 is KGHSH and CDR2 LQKENI. CDR3 length: 14 amino acids. CDR3 bases: TGTGCCAGCCGCGCCGGGACAGAGAATCAGCCCCAGCATTTT. Its translation is CASRAGTENQPQHF. The full variable domain, in which reference TRBV18 and TRBJ1-5 provide the parts outside the CDR3, is NAGVMQNPRHLVRRRGQEARLRCSPMKGHSHVYWYRQLPEEGLKFMVYLQKENIIDESGMPKERFSAEFPKEGPSILRIQQVVRGDSAAYFCASRAGTENQPQHFGDGTRLSIL.

The chain combines TRBV10-1 with TRBJ2-1; possible D gene TRBD1, 6 bases. Trimming took off 6 bases at V and 7 bases at J, with 10 bases between the two ends. Germline values: CDR1 WNHNN, CDR2 SYGVQD (reference sequence). The CDR3 loop spans 12 amino acids. The CDR3 DNA follows: TGCGCCAGCAGCTCCCAGGGGAATGAGCAGTTCTTC. It yields the protein CASSSQGNEQFF.

The chain has TRBV27 and TRBJ2-2, with a tentative D call TRBD1 (5 bases). CDR1 and CDR2 (germline): MNHEY, SMNVEV (reference sequence). This CDR3 region has 15 residues. V was pared by 1 base and J by 6 bases, with 12 bases between. The chain's CDR3 is CASSLFGIGAGELFF. The CDR3, as DNA: TGTGCCAGCAGTTTATTTGGGATAGGGGCCGGGGAGCTGTTTTTT.

The V gene is TRBV30, the J gene TRBJ1-1; TRBD1 matches 10 bases. The CDR3 covers 15 residues. Germline loops: CDR1 GTSNPN, CDR2 SVGIG (reference sequence). After removal of 2 bases from V and 3 bases from J, the junction contained 6 bases not matched to a gene. The CDR3, as DNA: TGTGCCTGGAGTCCCCTGGACAGGGGGTACACTGAAGCTTTCTTT. Translating it yields CAWSPLDRGYTEAFF.

The chain joins TRBV5-4 to TRBJ1-1; TRBD1 is a possible D gene (5 bases). Germline lookup yields CDR1 SGHNT and CDR2 YYREEE (reference sequence). V lost 0 bases to trimming and J lost 5 bases, with 14 bases between them. The CDR3 loop spans 15 amino acids. The CDR3 is CASSLASTVNTEAFF. CDR3 DNA sequence: TGTGCCAGCAGCTTGGCTTCGACAGTTAATACTGAAGCTTTCTTT.

The rearrangement uses TRBV29-1 and TRBJ1-4; D unclear. V gave up 3 bases and J gave up 5 bases, with 7 bases separating them. This CDR3 comprises 12 residues. CDR1 SQVTM and CDR2 ANQGSEA come from the germline V gene. Here the CDR3 DNA reads TGCAGCGTTGACAGCGGAAATGAAAAACTGTTTTTT. Translated: CSVDSGNEKLFF. The full variable domain, in which reference TRBV29-1 and TRBJ1-4 provide the parts outside the CDR3, is SAVISQKPSRDICQRGTSLTIQCQVDSQVTMMFWYRQQPGQSLTLIATANQGSEATYESGFVIDKFPISRPNLTFSTLTVSNMSPEDSSIYLCSVDSGNEKLFFGSGTQLSVL.

The chain carries TRBV14 and TRBJ2-7; D is perhaps TRBD2 (6 bases). The germline CDR1 and CDR2 sequences are SGHDN and FVKESK. The CDR3 is 15 residues long. V was trimmed by 1 base and J by 0 bases, leaving 10 bases between them. CDR3: CASSQGAGSSYEQYF. Here the CDR3 DNA reads TGTGCCAGCAGCCAAGGGGCGGGGAGCTCCTACGAGCAGTACTTC.

The J gene is TRBJ2-3, the V gene TRBV5-1; TRBD2 might be the D (5 bases). V lost 0 bases and J lost 0, with 11 bases in between. Germline CDR1 and CDR2: SGHRS and YFSETQ. CDR3 size: 16 residues. The CDR3 is CASSLVGLPSTDTQYF. CDR3 in DNA: TGCGCCAGCAGCTTGGTCGGACTCCCAAGCACAGATACGCAGTATTTT.

This chain uses TRBV29-1 with TRBJ1-1, with TRBD1 matching over 8 bases. Germline CDR1 reads SQVTM; CDR2 reads ANQGSEA. The CDR3 length is 13 residues. V trimming: 7 bases; J trimming: 5 bases; junction bases outside the gene matches: 9. The CDR3 spells CSAGTQGGTEAFF. In DNA, the CDR3 is TGCAGCGCCGGAACACAGGGGGGGACTGAAGCTTTCTTT.

The V gene is TRBV19, the J gene TRBJ1-1; the D is unclear. The CDR3 consists of 14 residues. Trimming took 6 bases from V and 3 from J, leaving 14 bases between them. Germline CDR1 is LNHDA and CDR2 is SQIVND (reference sequence). As DNA, the CDR3 is TGTGCCAGTAGCGGAAGGATTCGGGACACTGAAGCTTTCTTT. This sequence encodes CASSGRIRDTEAFF. Full variable domain (remainder filled in from reference TRBV19 and TRBJ1-1): DGGITQSPKYLFRKEGQNVTLSCEQNLNHDAMYWYRQDPGQGLRLIYYSQIVNDFQKGDIAEGYSVSREKKESFPLTVTSAQKNPTAFYLCASSGRIRDTEAFFGQGTRLTVV.

On this clone: An end of the junction differs from the germline gene, which may be a read error. This chain links TRBV7-9 with TRBJ2-5, with TRBD2 matching over 13 bases. The CDR3 runs 17 residues. Germline V gene data show CDR1 as SEHNR and CDR2 as FQNEAQ (reference sequence). Here the CDR3 DNA reads TGTTCCAGCAGCTCAGGACTAGCGGGAGTACCGTGGGAGACCCAGTACTTC. It translates to CSSSSGLAGVPWETQYF.

V is TRBV6-1 and J is TRBJ1-1; 9 bases agree with TRBD1. The length of the CDR3 is 12 residues. J gave up 8 bases and V 6 bases, and 4 bases lay outside the gene matches. Germline CDR1 and CDR2: MNHNS and SASEGT. Here the CDR3 DNA reads TGTGCCAGCAGCACCGGACAGGGGGAAGCTTTCTTT. It yields the protein CASSTGQGEAFF.

The rearrangement links TRBV19 to TRBJ1-1; D gene unclear. CDR1 is LNHDA, CDR2 SQIVND, per germline (reference sequence). CDR3 length: 13 amino acids. Trimming cost V 3 bases and J 2 bases, with 7 bases left between them. CDR3 sequence (DNA): TGTGCCAGTAGTATGAGAGGAAACACTGAAGCTTTCTTT. Translated, it gives CASSMRGNTEAFF. Full variable domain (rest looked up from reference TRBV19 and TRBJ1-1): DGGITQSPKYLFRKEGQNVTLSCEQNLNHDAMYWYRQDPGQGLRLIYYSQIVNDFQKGDIAEGYSVSREKKESFPLTVTSAQKNPTAFYLCASSMRGNTEAFFGQGTRLTVV.

J is TRBJ1-3 and V is TRBV10-3; D unresolved. The CDR3 totals 13 residues. V was pared by 11 bases and J by 0 bases, with 11 bases between. The germline gives CDR1 ENHRY, CDR2 SYGVKD. CDR3 sequence (DNA): TGTGCCGGAGGTATTGGCTCTGGAAACACCATATATTTT. It codes for CAGGIGSGNTIYF.

The V call is TRBV5-1, the J call TRBJ2-3, with TRBD2 matching 9 bases. The CDR3 is made up of 17 amino acids. Unmatched junction bases numbered 6, after V lost 0 bases and J lost 1 base. CDR1 SGHRS and CDR2 YFSETQ come from the germline V gene. CDR3 bases: TGCGCCAGCAGCTTGGGCGCGGGGGGGCTTGGCACAGATACGCAGTATTTT. Its translation is CASSLGAGGLGTDTQYF.

This rearrangement joins TRBV29-1 to TRBJ2-1; D is undetermined. The CDR3 loop spans 12 amino acids. V lost 4 bases and J lost 0, with 4 bases in between. The germline V gene encodes CDR1 SQVTM and CDR2 ANQGSEA. CDR3 sequence reads: CSVGSSYNEQFF. As DNA, the CDR3 is TGCAGCGTTGGCAGCTCCTACAATGAGCAGTTCTTC.

The chain has TRBV5-6 and TRBJ2-7, with a tentative D call TRBD2 (5 bases). In germline, CDR1 is SGHDT, CDR2 YYEEEE. The CDR3 is 12 amino acids. The ends were cut back, 4 bases at V and 2 bases at J, with 7 bases in the middle. CDR3 sequence reads: CASSMTTYEQYF. DNA for the CDR3: TGTGCCAGCAGCATGACTACCTACGAGCAGTACTTC.

The chain combines TRBV27 with TRBJ2-3; D gene unclear. The CDR3 spans 12 residues. CDR1 is MNHEY and CDR2 is SMNVEV in the germline V gene (reference sequence). The ends were cut back, 6 bases at V and 9 bases at J, with 13 bases in the middle. The CDR3 reads CASRAGPLTQYF. CDR3 DNA sequence: TGTGCCAGCAGAGCCGGTCCTTTGACGCAGTATTTT.

The gene calls are TRBV6-1 and TRBJ2-7; D is uncertain. Trimming cost V 5 bases and J 2 bases, with 13 bases left between them. From germline, CDR1 is MNHNS and CDR2 SASEGT. The CDR3 runs 14 residues. The CDR3 nucleotides read TGTGCCAGCAGTAACCAGGAAAGTCCCTACGAGCAGTACTTC. The encoded protein is CASSNQESPYEQYF.

The chain recombines TRBV27 with TRBJ1-2; the D is unclear. V was shortened by 3 bases and J by 8 bases, with 10 bases between the two germline ends. In germline, CDR1 is MNHEY, CDR2 SMNVEV (reference sequence). This CDR3 is built from 12 residues. As DNA, the CDR3 is TGTGCCAGCAGTTTCTCGGGGAGAGGCTACACCTTC. It specifies CASSFSGRGYTF.

The chain carries TRBV29-1 and TRBJ1-2; weak D call: TRBD1 (5 bases). Germline V gene lookup returns CDR1 SQVTM and CDR2 ANQGSEA. The CDR3 loop spans 14 amino acids. The V gene lost 1 base and the J gene lost 5 bases, with 14 bases spanning the gap. The CDR3 sequence: CSVEGPGSVYGYTF. The DNA for the CDR3 is TGCAGCGTTGAAGGCCCAGGGTCAGTATATGGCTACACCTTC. Together with reference TRBV29-1 and TRBJ1-2, the CDR3 gives the full variable domain: SAVISQKPSRDICQRGTSLTIQCQVDSQVTMMFWYRQQPGQSLTLIATANQGSEATYESGFVIDKFPISRPNLTFSTLTVSNMSPEDSSIYLCSVEGPGSVYGYTFGSGTRLTVV.

The gene calls are TRBV27 and TRBJ2-2; D not certain. Germline V CDR1 and CDR2: MNHEY, SMNVEV (reference sequence). Trimming took off 2 bases at V and 1 base at J, with 2 bases between the two ends. This CDR3 is built from 13 residues. The CDR3 loop is CASSLLNTGELFF. Here the CDR3 DNA reads TGTGCCAGCAGTTTACTGAACACCGGGGAGCTGTTTTTT.

The chain links TRBV7-8 to TRBJ2-1; 9 bases agree with TRBD1. The V gene's germline CDR1 is SGHVS and CDR2 FQNEAQ. Germline trimming cut 3 bases from V and 4 bases from J; bases unmatched to any gene: 1. The CDR3 consists of 14 residues. DNA for the CDR3: TGTGCCAGCAGCTTGACAGGGGGGTACAATGAGCAGTTCTTC. Translating gives CASSLTGGYNEQFF.

The chain is built from TRBV12-5 and TRBJ2-2; TRBD2 matches at 11 bases. There are 16 residues in the CDR3. Germline lookup yields CDR1 LGHNT and CDR2 FRNRAP. V trimming: 5 bases; J trimming: 3 bases; junction bases outside the gene matches: 5. The CDR3 DNA sequence: TGTGCTAGTGGTCCCGGGACTAGCGGATACACCGGGGAGCTGTTTTTT. Protein: CASGPGTSGYTGELFF.

The gene calls are TRBV7-9 and TRBJ2-5; 7 nucleotides agree with TRBD2. The CDR3 contains 15 residues. V shed 3 bases and J 1 base; nucleotides not matched to a gene: 5. Germline CDR1 is SEHNR and CDR2 is FQNEAQ (reference sequence). The CDR3 DNA reads as TGTGCCAGCAGCTTCCCTAGCGGCTCCCAAGAGACCCAGTACTTC. Residues: CASSFPSGSQETQYF.

The genes are TRBV7-9 and TRBJ1-3; no reliable D call. V was cut by 6 bases and J by 1 base, with 16 bases left in between. Germline CDR1 is SEHNR and CDR2 is FQNEAQ (reference sequence). The CDR3 has 16 amino acids. The CDR3 DNA follows: TGTGCCAGCAGATCCGCGCGGGAGGCGTCTGGAAACACCATATATTTT. Translated, it gives CASRSAREASGNTIYF. The entire variable domain, with the rest obtained from reference TRBV7-9 and TRBJ1-3, is as follows: DTGVSQNPRHKITKRGQNVTFRCDPISEHNRLYWYRQTLGQGPEFLTYFQNEAQLEKSRLLSDRFSAERPKGSFSTLEIQRTEQGDSAMYLCASRSAREASGNTIYFGEGSWLTVV.

The chain couples TRBV7-9 to TRBJ1-1; the D gene is possibly TRBD1 (6 bases). Germline CDR1 SEHNR, CDR2 FQNEAQ (reference sequence). With 9 bases removed from V and 11 bases from J, the gap between germline ends came to 16 bases. The CDR3 consists of 11 residues. CDR3 nucleotides: TGTGCCAGTCCCGAGACAGGCGGGGCTTTCTTT. As protein: CASPETGGAFF.

This CDR3 reads CASRQSDYYGYTF. CDR3 nucleotides: TGTGCCAGCAGACAAAGCGATTACTATGGCTACACCTTC. V is TRBV27 and J is TRBJ1-2; no firm D call. CDR3 length equals 13 residues. V dropped 6 bases and J dropped 3 bases, with 11 bases sitting between them. Germline V lookup: CDR1 MNHEY, CDR2 SMNVEV (reference sequence).